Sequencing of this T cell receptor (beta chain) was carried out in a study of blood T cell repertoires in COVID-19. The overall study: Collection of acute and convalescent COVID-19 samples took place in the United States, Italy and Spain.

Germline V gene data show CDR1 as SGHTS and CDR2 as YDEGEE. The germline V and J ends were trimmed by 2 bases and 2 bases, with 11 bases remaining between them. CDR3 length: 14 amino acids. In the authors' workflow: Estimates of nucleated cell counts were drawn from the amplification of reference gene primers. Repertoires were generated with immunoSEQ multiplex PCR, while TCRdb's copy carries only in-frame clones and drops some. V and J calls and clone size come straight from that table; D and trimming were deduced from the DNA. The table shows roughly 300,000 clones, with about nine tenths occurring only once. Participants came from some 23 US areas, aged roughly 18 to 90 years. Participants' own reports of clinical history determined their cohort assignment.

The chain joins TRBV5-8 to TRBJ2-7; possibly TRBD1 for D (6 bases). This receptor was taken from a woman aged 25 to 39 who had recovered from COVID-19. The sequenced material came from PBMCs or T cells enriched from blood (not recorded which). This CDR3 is CASSFDRSTYEQYF. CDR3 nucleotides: TGTGCCAGCAGCTTTGACAGGAGTACCTACGAGCAGTACTTC.